This T cell receptor (beta chain) was sequenced in a study of PD-1 blockade in mismatch repair-deficient tumors. Study details: Patients had around 12 mismatch repair-deficient cancer types, all previously treated and progressing.

A few pembrolizumab responders had their TCRs sequenced. Study-level points and caveats: Rapid post-treatment expansion, then contraction, generally preceding radiologic response, marked tumor-resident clones.

The CDR3 contains 15 residues. Germline loops: CDR1 ENHRY, CDR2 SYGVKD. Trimming cost V 8 bases and J 11 bases, with 24 bases left between them. Remarks on this clone: Its antigen is not known.

The repertoire was sequenced with immunoSEQ multiplex PCR; TCRdb's copy has only in-frame clones and lacks some. The table shows more than 95,000 clones, with 70% to 90% occurring only once. This TCR came from an adult with mismatch repair-deficient cancer. The sequences come from peripheral blood, collected 44 weeks after starting pembrolizumab. The chain carries TRBV10-3 and TRBJ1-4, with D possibly matching TRBD1 (5 bases). CDR3 loop: CAIATGAYTPEKLFF. The CDR3 DNA reads TGTGCCATCGCAACCGGGGCCTATACCCCAGAGAAACTGTTTTTT.